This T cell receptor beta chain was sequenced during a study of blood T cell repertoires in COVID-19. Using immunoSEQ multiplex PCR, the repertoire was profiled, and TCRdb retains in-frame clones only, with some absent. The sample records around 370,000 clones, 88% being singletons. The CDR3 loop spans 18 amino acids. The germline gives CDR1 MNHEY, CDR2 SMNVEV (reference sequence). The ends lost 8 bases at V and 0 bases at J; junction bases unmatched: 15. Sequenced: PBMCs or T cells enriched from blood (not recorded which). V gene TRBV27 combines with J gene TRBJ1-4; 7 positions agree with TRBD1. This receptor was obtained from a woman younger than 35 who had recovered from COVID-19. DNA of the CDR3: TGTGCCAGCGGAAACCGGGACAGAGTAAGAACAACTAATGAAAAACTGTTTTTT. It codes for CASGNRDRVRTTNEKLFF.